This T cell receptor beta chain was sequenced during a study of T cell responses to AZD1222 COVID-19 vaccine. The CDR3 loop spans 14 amino acids. J lost 6 bases, V lost 4 bases, and 5 bases had no gene match. Germline CDR1 reads SGHNT; CDR2 reads YYREEE (reference sequence). Only a few counts were recorded for this clone. Sequencing was performed with immunoSEQ multiplex PCR; in TCRdb, only in-frame clones are kept and a portion is missing. Of 150,000 to 170,000 clones in the sample, roughly nine tenths are singletons; the top ten hold 18%. Sequences were derived from peripheral blood, sampled on day 0 of AZD1222 vaccination. The chain is built from TRBV5-4 and TRBJ1-4; 8 nucleotides align to TRBD1. The clonotype originates from an adult in good health. This CDR3 is CASSPDRVDEKLFF. The CDR3 coding sequence is TGTGCCAGCAGCCCGGACAGGGTAGATGAAAAACTGTTTTTT.